This T cell receptor (beta chain) was sequenced for a study of graft-versus-host responses after intestinal transplantation. The V gene lost 3 bases and the J gene lost 7 bases, with 9 bases spanning the gap. Looked up from germline, CDR1 is MDHEN and CDR2 is SYDVKM. This CDR3 comprises 12 residues. For this clone: Antigen specificity is unknown.

Data came from immunoSEQ multiplex PCR; TCRdb stores just in-frame clones and leaves some out. Of approximately 89,000 clones listed, roughly 90% are singletons. This TCR was recovered from a human donor who received an intestinal transplant. This chain links TRBV28 with TRBJ2-5, with D possibly being TRBD1 (6 bases). The starting material was unstimulated CD4+ T cells sorted from spleen or lymph node cells, obtained before intestinal transplant. This CDR3 reads CASSFRGTTQYF. The CDR3, as DNA: TGTGCCAGCAGTTTCAGGGGCACGACCCAGTACTTC.